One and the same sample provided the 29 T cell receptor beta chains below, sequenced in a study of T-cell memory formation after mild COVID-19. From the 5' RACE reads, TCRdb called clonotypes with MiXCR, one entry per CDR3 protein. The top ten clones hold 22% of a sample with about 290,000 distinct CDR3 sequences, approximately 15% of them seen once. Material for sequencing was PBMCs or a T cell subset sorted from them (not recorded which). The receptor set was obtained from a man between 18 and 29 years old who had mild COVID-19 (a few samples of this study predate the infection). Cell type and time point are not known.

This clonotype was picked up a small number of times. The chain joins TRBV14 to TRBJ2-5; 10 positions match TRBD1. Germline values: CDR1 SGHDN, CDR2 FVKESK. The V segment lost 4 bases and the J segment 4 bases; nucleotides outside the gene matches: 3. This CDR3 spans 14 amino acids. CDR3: CASSRDRGPETQYF. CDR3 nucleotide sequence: TGTGCCAGCAGCCGAGACAGGGGGCCAGAGACCCAGTACTTC. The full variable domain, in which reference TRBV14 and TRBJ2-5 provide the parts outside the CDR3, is EAGVTQFPSHSVIEKGQTVTLRCDPISGHDNLYWYRRVMGKEIKFLLHFVKESKQDESGMPNNRFLAERTGGTYSTLKVQPAELEDSGVYFCASSRDRGPETQYFGPGTRLLVL.

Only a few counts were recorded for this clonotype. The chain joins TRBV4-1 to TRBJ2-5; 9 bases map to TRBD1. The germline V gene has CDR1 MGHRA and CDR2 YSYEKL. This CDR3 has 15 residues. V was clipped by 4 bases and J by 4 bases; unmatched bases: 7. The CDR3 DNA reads TGCGCCAGCAGCCCACACGGGACAGGGATAGAGACCCAGTACTTC. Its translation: CASSPHGTGIETQYF.

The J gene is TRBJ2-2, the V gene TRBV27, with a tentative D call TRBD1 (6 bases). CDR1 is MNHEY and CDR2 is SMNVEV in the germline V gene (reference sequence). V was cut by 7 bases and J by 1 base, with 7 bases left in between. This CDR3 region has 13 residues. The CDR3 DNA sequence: TGTGCCAGCAAGGACAGGAACACCGGGGAGCTGTTTTTT. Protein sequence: CASKDRNTGELFF.

In nucleotides, the CDR3 is TGTGCCAGCAGCTTCTTCGCTAGTCCTAGCACAGATACGCAGTATTTT. It is translated as CASSFFASPSTDTQYF. The chain couples TRBV7-6 to TRBJ2-3; D is unclear. The CDR3 is 16 residues long. Between the trimmed V and J ends, which lost 3 bases and 0 bases, there was a span of 13 bases. Germline V gives CDR1 SGHVS, CDR2 FNYEAQ.

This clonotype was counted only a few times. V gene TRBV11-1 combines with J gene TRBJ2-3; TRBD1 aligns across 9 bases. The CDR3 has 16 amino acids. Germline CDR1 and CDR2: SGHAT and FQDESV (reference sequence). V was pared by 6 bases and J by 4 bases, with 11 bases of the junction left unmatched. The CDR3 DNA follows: TGTGCCAGCAGTTTTGGACAGGGGAGTTTTGCAGATACGCAGTATTTT. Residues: CASSFGQGSFADTQYF.

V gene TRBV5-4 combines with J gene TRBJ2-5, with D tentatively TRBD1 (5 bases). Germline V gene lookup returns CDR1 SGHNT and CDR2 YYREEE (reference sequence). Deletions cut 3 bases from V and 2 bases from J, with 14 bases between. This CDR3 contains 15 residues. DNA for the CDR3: TGTGCCAGCAGCTGGGCAGGGCGGTTACAAGAGACCCAGTACTTC. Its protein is CASSWAGRLQETQYF.

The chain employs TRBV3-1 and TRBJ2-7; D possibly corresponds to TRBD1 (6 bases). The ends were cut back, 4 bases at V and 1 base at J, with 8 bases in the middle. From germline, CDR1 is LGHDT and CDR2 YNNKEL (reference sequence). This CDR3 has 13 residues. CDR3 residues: CASSPRGSYEQYV. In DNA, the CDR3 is TGTGCCAGCAGCCCAAGGGGGTCCTACGAGCAGTACGTC.

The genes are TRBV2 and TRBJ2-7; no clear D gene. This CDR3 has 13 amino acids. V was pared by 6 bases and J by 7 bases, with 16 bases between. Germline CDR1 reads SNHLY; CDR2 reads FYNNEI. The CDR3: CASSPRLVGEQYV. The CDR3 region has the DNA TGTGCCAGCAGCCCTCGGCTAGTTGGGGAGCAGTACGTC.

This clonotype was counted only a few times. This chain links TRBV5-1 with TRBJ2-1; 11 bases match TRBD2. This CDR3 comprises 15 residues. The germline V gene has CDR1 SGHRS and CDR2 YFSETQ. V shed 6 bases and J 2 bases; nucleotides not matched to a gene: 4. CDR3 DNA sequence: TGCGCCAGCATCCTGACTAGCGGGACCTACAATGAGCAGTTCTTC. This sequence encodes CASILTSGTYNEQFF.

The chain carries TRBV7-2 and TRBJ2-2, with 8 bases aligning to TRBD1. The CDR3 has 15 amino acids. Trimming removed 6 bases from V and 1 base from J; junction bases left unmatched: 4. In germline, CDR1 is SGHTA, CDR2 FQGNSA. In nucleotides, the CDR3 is TGTGCCAGCAGATCAGGGGGCAGGAACACCGGGGAGCTGTTTTTT. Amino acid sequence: CASRSGGRNTGELFF.

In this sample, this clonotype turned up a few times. CDR3 nucleotides: TGCGCCAGCAGCTTGTCAGGGGCAATAGAGACCCAGTACTTC. It codes for CASSLSGAIETQYF. The chain carries TRBV5-1 and TRBJ2-5; TRBD1 is a possible D gene (6 bases). The CDR3 extends over 14 amino acids. Trimming stripped 1 base from V and 4 bases from J, with 11 bases between. The V gene's germline CDR1 is SGHRS and CDR2 YFSETQ.

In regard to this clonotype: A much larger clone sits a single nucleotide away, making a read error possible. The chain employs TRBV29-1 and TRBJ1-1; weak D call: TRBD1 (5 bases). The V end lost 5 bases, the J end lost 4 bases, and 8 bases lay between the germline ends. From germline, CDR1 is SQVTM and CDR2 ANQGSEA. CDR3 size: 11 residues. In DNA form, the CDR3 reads TGCAGCGTTAAAAGGGGCACTGAAGCTTTCTTT. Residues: CSVKRGTEAFF.

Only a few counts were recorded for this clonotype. DNA of the CDR3: TGTGCCAGCAGTTCCCCGGCGGGGAACTTAGCCAAAAACATTCAGTACTTC. This encodes CASSSPAGNLAKNIQYF. V usage is TRBV7-9 and J usage is TRBJ2-4, with D tentatively TRBD2 (6 bases). CDR3 size: 17 residues. V gave up 6 bases and J gave up 0 bases, with 18 bases separating them. The V gene's germline CDR1 is SEHNR and CDR2 FQNEAQ (reference sequence). The whole variable domain, remainder taken from reference TRBV7-9 and TRBJ2-4, is DTGVSQNPRHKITKRGQNVTFRCDPISEHNRLYWYRQTLGQGPEFLTYFQNEAQLEKSRLLSDRFSAERPKGSFSTLEIQRTEQGDSAMYLCASSSPAGNLAKNIQYFGAGTRLSVL.

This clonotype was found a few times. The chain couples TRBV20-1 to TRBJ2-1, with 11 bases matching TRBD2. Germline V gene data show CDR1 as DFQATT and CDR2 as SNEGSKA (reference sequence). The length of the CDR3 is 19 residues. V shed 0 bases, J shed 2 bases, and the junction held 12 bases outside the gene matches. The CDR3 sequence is CSARDATSGGITTYNEQFF. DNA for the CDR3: TGCAGTGCTAGAGACGCTACTAGCGGGGGAATCACTACCTACAATGAGCAGTTCTTC.

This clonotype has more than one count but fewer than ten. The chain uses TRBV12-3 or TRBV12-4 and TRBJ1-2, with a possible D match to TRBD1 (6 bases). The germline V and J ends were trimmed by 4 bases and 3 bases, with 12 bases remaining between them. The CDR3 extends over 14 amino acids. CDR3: CASSSWGADYGYTF. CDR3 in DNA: TGTGCCAGCAGTTCTTGGGGGGCGGACTATGGCTACACCTTC.

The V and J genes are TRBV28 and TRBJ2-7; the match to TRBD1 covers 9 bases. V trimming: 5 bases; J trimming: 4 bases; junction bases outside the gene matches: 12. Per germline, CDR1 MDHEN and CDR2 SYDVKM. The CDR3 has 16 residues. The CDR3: CASSGQGMDPRYEQYV. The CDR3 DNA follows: TGTGCCAGCAGTGGACAGGGGATGGACCCCCGTTACGAGCAGTACGTC.

CDR3 sequence (DNA): TGTGCCAGCAGCTTAGTTGTCAGGGCCCTTAACTATGGCTACACCTTC. Translation gives CASSLVVRALNYGYTF. The gene calls are TRBV7-2 and TRBJ1-2, with a tentative D call TRBD1 (5 bases). The germline V gene has CDR1 SGHTA and CDR2 FQGNSA. This CDR3 contains 16 residues. V was clipped by 1 base and J by 1 base, with 13 bases between them.

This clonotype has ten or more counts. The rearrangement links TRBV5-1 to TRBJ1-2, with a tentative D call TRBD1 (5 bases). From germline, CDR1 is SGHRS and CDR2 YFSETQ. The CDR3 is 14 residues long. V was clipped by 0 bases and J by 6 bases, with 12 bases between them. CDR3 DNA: TGCGCCAGCAGCTTGGCCGTGCAGGGCCATGGCTACACCTTC. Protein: CASSLAVQGHGYTF.

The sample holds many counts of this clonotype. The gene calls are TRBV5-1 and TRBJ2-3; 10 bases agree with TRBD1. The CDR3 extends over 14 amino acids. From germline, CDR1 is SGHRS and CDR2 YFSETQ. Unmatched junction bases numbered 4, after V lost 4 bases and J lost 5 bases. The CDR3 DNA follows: TGCGCCAGCAGCGTCAGGACAGGGGGAGATACGCAGTATTTT. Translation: CASSVRTGGDTQYF.

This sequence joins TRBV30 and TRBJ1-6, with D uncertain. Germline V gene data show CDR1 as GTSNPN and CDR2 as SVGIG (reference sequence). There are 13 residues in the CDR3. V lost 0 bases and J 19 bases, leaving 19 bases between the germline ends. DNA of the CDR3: TGTGCCTGGAGTGTACTAATGAGGCAGTCTCGTCACTTT. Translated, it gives CAWSVLMRQSRHF.

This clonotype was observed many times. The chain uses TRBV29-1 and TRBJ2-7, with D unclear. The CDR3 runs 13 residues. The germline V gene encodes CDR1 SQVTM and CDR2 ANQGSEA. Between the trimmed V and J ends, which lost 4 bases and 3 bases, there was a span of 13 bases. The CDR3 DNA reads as TGCAGCGTTGGAACACTCCAGGACTACGAGCAGTACTTC. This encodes CSVGTLQDYEQYF.

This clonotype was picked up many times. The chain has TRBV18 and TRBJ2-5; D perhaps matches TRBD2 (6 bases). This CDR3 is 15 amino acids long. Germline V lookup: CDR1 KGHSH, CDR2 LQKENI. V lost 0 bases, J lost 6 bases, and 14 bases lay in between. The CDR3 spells CASSPPGGTRKTQYF. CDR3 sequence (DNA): TGTGCCAGCTCACCACCGGGTGGGACTCGAAAGACCCAGTACTTC.

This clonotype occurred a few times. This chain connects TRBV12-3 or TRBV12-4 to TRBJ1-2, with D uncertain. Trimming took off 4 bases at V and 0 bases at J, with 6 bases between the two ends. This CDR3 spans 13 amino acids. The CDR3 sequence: CASSWQTNYGYTF. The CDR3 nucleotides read TGTGCCAGCAGTTGGCAGACTAACTATGGCTACACCTTC.

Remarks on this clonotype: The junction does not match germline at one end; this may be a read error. The CDR3 nucleotides read TGTGCCAGCAGCGCCGACTATCCCGGCTATTGCTACACCTTC. Translated, it gives CASSADYPGYCYTF. The rearrangement joins TRBV12-3 or TRBV12-4 to TRBJ1-2; no clear D gene. The CDR3 has 14 residues.

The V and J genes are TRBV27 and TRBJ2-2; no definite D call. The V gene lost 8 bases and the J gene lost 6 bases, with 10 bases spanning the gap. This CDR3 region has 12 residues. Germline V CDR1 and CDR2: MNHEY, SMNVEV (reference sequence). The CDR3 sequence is CASSRSSGELFF. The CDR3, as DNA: TGTGCCAGCTCCAGATCCTCCGGGGAGCTGTTTTTT.

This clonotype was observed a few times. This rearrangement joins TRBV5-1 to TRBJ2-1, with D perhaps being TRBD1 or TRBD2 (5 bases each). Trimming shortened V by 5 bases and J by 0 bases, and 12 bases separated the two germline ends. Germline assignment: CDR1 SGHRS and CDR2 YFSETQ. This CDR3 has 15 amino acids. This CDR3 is CASSGGAPSYNEQFF. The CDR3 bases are TGCGCCAGCAGTGGGGGAGCGCCCTCCTACAATGAGCAGTTCTTC.

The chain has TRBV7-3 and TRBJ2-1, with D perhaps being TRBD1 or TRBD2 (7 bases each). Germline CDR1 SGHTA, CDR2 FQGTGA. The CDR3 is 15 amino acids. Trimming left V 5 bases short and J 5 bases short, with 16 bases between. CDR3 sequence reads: CASSPSRGGHNEQFF. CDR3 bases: TGTGCCAGCAGCCCGTCCAGGGGGGGTCACAATGAGCAGTTCTTC.

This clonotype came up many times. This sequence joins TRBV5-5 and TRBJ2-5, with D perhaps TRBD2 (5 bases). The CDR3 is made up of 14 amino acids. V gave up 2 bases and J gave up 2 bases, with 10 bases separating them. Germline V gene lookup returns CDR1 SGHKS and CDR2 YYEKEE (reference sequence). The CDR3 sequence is CASSLAVLQETQYF. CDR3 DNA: TGTGCCAGCAGCTTAGCGGTTCTTCAAGAGACCCAGTACTTC. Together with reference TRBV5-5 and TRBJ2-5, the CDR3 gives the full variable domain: DAGVTQSPTHLIKTRGQQVTLRCSPISGHKSVSWYQQVLGQGPQFIFQYYEKEERGRGNFPDRFSARQFPNYSSELNVNALLLGDSALYLCASSLAVLQETQYFGPGTRLLVL.

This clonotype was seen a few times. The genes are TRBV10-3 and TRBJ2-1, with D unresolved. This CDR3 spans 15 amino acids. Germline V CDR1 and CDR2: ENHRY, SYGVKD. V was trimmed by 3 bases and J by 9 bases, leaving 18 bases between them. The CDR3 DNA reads TGTGCCATCAGTGATCATAGGACCCTGCGCGGTGAGCAGTTCTTC. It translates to CAISDHRTLRGEQFF.